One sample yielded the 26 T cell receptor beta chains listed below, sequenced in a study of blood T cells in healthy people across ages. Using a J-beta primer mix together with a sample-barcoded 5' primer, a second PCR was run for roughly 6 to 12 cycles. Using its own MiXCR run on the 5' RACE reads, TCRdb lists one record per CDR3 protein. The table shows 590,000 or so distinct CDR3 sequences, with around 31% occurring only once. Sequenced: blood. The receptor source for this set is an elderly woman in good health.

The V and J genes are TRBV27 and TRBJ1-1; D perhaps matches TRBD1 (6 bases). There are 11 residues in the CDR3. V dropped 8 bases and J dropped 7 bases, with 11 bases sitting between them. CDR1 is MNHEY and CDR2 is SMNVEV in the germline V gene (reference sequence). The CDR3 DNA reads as TGTGCCAGCTCAAAGGGGGGTGAAGCTTTCTTT. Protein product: CASSKGGEAFF.

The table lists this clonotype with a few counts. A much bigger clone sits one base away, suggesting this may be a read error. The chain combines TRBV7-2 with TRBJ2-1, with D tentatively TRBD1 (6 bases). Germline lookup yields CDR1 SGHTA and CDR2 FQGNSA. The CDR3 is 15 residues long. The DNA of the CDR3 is TGTGCCAGCAGCTTAGCCGACAGGCGAGGGAATGAGCGGTTCTTC. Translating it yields CASSLADRRGNERFF.

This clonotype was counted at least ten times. The CDR3 DNA reads TGTGCCAGCAGTGAACTAGCGGGGGGGTCATACAATGAGCAGTTCTTC. It is translated as CASSELAGGSYNEQFF. The gene calls are TRBV6-1 and TRBJ2-1; 12 bases fit TRBD2. CDR3 length: 16 residues. CDR1 and CDR2 (germline): MNHNS, SASEGT. V was clipped by 2 bases and J by 4 bases; unmatched bases: 3.

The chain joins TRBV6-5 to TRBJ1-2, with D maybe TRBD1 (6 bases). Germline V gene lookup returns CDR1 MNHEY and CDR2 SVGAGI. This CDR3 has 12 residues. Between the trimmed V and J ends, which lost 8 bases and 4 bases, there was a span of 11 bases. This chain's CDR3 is CASLEQGYGYTF. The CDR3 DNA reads TGTGCCAGCCTCGAACAGGGCTATGGCTACACCTTC.

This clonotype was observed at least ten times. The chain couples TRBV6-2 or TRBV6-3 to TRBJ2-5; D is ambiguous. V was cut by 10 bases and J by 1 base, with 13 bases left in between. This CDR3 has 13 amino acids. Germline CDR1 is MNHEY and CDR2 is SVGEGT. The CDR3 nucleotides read TGTGCCATCGCGAGAAGAATCCAAGAGACCCAGTACTTC. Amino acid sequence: CAIARRIQETQYF.

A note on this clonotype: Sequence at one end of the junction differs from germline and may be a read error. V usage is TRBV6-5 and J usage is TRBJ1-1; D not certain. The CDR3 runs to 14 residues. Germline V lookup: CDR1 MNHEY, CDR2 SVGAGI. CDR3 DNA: TGTGCCAGCAGTGCCCTCCTAATGAACGCTGAAGCTTTCTTT. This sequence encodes CASSALLMNAEAFF.

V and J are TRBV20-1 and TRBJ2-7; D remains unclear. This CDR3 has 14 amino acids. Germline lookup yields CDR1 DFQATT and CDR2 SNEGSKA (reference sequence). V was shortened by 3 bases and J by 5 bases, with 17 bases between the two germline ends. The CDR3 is CSASQPLLLNEQYF. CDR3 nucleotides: TGCAGTGCTAGCCAGCCTCTACTCTTGAACGAGCAGTACTTC.

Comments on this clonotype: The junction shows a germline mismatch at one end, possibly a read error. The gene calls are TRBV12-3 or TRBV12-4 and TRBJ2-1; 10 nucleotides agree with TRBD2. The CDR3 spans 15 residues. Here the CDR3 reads CASRSGLAFYSEQFF. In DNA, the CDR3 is TGTGCCAGCAGATCGGGACTAGCGTTCTACAGTGAGCAGTTCTTC.

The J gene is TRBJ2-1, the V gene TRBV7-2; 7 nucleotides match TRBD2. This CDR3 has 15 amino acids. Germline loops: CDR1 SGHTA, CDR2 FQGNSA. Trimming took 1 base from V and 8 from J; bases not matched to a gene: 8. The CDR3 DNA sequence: TGTGCCAGCAGCTTAGGGGGGGGGGAAGCAGATGAGCAGTTCTTC. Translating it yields CASSLGGGEADEQFF.

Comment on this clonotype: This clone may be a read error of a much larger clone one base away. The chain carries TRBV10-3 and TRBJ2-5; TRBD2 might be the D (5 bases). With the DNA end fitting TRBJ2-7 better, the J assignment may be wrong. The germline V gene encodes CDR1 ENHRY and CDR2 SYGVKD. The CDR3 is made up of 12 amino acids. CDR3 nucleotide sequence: TGTACCATCAGTGAGATAGGAGGCGAGCAGTACTTC. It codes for CTISEIGGEQYF.

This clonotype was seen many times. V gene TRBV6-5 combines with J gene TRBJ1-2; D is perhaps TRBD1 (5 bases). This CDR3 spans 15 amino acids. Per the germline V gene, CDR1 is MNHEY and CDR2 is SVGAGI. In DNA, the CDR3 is TGTGCTTCTCTTGGGGCCGGGCGAGCTAACTATGGCTACACCTTC. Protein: CASLGAGRANYGYTF.

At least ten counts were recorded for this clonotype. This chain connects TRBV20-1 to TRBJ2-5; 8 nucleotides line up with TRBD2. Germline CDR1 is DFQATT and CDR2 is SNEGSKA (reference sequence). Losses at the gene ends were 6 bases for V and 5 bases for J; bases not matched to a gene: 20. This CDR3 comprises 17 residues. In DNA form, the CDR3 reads TGCAGTGCCCCTCCGGGAGGACGTACTAGCGGTGGGGAGACCCAGTACTTC. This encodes CSAPPGGRTSGGETQYF.

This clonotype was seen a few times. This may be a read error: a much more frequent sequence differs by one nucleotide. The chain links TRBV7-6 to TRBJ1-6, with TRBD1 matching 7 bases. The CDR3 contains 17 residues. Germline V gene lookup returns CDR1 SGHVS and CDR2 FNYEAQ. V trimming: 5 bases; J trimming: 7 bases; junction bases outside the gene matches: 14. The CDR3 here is CASSEYGTVRGNSPLHF. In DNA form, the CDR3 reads TGTGCCAGCAGCGAGTACGGGACAGTACGAGGGAATTCACCCCTCCACTTT.

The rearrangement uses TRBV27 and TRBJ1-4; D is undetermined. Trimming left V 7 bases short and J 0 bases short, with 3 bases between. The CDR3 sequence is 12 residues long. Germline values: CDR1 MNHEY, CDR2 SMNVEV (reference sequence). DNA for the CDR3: TGTGCCAGCACAACAACTAATGAAAAACTGTTTTTT. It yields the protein CASTTTNEKLFF. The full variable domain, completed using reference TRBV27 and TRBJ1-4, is EAQVTQNPRYLITVTGKKLTVTCSQNMNHEYMSWYRQDPGLGLRQIYYSMNVEVTDKGDVPEGYKVSRKEKRNFPLILESPSPNQTSLYFCASTTTNEKLFFGSGTQLSVL.

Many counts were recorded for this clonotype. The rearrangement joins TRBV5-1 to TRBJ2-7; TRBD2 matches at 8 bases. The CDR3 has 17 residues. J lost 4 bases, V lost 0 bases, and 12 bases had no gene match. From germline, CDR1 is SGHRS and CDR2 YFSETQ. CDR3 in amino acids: CASSLAVAGSSGYEQYF. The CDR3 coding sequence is TGCGCCAGCAGCTTGGCCGTGGCTGGGTCTAGCGGGTACGAGCAGTACTTC.

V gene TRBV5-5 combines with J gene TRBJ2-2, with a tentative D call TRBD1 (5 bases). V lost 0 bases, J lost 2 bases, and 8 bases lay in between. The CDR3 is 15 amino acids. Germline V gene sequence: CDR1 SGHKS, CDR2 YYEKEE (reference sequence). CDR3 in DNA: TGTGCCAGCAGCTTGGGGACAACTAACACCGGGGAGCTGTTTTTT. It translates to CASSLGTTNTGELFF.

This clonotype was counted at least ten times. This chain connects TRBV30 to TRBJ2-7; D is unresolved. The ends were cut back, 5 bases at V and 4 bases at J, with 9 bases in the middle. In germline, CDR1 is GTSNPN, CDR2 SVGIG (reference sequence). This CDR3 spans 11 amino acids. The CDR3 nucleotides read TGTGCCTGGGTAGGGCTATACGAGCAGTACTTC. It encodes CAWVGLYEQYF.

Written as DNA, the CDR3 is TGCGCCAGCCGGGGCGGGGTTAGCACAGATACGCAGTATTTT. This translates into CASRGGVSTDTQYF. The chain employs TRBV5-1 and TRBJ2-3; perhaps TRBD2 as D (6 bases). In germline, CDR1 is SGHRS, CDR2 YFSETQ. The CDR3 has 14 amino acids. V was trimmed by 7 bases and J by 0 bases, leaving 12 bases between them.

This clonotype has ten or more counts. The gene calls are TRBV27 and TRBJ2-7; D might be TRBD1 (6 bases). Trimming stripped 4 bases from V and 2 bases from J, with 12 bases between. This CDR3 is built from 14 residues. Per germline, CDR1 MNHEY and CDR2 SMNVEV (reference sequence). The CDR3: CASSSQGLAYEQYF. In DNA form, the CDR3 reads TGTGCCAGCAGTTCACAGGGTTTAGCCTACGAGCAGTACTTC.

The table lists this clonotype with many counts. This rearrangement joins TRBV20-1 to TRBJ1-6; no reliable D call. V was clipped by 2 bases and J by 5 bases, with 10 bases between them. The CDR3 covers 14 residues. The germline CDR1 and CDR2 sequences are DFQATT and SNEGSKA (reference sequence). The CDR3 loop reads CSARSPPNNSPLHF. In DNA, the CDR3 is TGCAGTGCTAGATCCCCACCAAATAATTCACCCCTCCACTTT.

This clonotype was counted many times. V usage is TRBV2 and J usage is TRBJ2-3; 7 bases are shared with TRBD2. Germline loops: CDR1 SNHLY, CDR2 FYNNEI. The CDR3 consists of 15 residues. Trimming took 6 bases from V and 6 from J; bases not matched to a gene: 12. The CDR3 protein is CASSRTRGSIDTQYF. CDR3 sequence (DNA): TGTGCCAGCAGCCGGACTAGGGGATCAATTGATACGCAGTATTTT.

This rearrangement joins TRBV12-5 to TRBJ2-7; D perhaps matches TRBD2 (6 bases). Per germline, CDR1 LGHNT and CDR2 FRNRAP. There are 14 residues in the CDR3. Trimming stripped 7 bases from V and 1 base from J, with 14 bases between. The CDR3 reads CASVLGTVSYEQYF. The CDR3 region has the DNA TGTGCTAGTGTCCTCGGGACTGTTTCCTACGAGCAGTACTTC.

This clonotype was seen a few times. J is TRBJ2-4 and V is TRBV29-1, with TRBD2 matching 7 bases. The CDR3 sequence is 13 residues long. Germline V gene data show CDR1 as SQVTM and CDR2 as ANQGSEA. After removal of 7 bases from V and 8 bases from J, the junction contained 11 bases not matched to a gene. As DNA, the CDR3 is TGCAGCGCTTCCTTTGAGCGGGGAGACATTCAGTACTTC. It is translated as CSASFERGDIQYF.

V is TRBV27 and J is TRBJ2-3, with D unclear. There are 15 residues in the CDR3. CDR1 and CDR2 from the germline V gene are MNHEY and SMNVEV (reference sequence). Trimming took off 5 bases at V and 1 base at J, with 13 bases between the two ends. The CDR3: CASSTGWARTDTQYF. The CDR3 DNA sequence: TGTGCCAGCAGTACTGGGTGGGCCCGCACAGATACGCAGTATTTT.

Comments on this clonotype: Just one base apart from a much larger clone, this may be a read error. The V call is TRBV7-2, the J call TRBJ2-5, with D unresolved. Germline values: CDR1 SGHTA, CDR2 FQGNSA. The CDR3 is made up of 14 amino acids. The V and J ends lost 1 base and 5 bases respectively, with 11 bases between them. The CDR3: CASSLGANRETQYF. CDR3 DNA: TGTGCCAGCAGCTTAGGGGCGAATCGGGAGACCCAGTACTTC.

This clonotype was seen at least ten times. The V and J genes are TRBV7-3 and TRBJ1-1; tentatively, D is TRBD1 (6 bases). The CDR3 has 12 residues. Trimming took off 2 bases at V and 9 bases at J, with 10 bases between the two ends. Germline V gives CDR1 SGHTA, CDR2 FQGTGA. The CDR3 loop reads CASSLGQGQAFF. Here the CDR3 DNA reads TGTGCCAGCAGCTTAGGGCAGGGGCAAGCTTTCTTT.